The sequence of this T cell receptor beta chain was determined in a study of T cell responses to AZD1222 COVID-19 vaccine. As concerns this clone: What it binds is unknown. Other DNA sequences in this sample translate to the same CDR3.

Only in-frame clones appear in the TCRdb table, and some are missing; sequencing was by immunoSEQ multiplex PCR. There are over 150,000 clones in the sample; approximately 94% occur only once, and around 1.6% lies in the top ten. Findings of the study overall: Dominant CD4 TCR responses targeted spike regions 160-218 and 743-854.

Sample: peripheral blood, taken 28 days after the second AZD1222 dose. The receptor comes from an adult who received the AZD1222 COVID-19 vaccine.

This CDR3 reads CASSSLLQETQYF. In DNA, the CDR3 is TGTGCCAGCAGTTCTCTGTTACAAGAGACCCAGTACTTC. The gene calls are TRBV27 and TRBJ2-5; no clear D gene. The V gene lost 4 bases and the J gene lost 2 bases, with 8 bases spanning the gap. The CDR3 covers 13 residues. CDR1 is MNHEY, CDR2 SMNVEV, per germline (reference sequence).